The 17 T cell receptor beta chains below all came from one sample that was sequenced in a study of T-cell memory formation after mild COVID-19. Each CDR3 protein is one row after TCRdb ran MiXCR on the 5' RACE reads. The sample has around 310,000 distinct CDR3 sequences; roughly 20% are singletons. The material sequenced was PBMCs or a T cell subset sorted from them (not recorded which). These receptors all stem from a man aged 18 to 29 who had mild COVID-19 (a few samples of this study predate the infection). Cell type and time point are not known.

The chain couples TRBV5-1 to TRBJ1-2; TRBD1 might be the D (6 bases). The CDR3 is made up of 14 amino acids. The V end was cut by 0 bases, the J end by 4 bases, with 10 bases between. The germline CDR1 and CDR2 sequences are SGHRS and YFSETQ. The CDR3 nucleotides are TGCGCCAGCAGCTTGGAACAGGGAAGCTATGGCTACACCTTC. Its translation is CASSLEQGSYGYTF.

The genes are TRBV5-1 and TRBJ1-2, with TRBD1 matching over 8 bases. V shed 4 bases and J 6 bases; nucleotides not matched to a gene: 8. CDR3 length equals 14 residues. CDR1 SGHRS and CDR2 YFSETQ come from the germline V gene. In nucleotides, the CDR3 is TGCGCCAGCAGCCTGGACAGGGATGGCGATGGCTACACCTTC. It yields the protein CASSLDRDGDGYTF.

This clonotype was counted between two and nine times. The gene calls are TRBV7-9 and TRBJ1-4, with TRBD1 matching 8 bases. The CDR3 is made up of 16 amino acids. V lost 1 base and J lost 5; bases outside the gene matches: 6. Germline V gives CDR1 SEHNR, CDR2 FQNEAQ (reference sequence). CDR3 protein: CASSLEGGQVNEKLFF. DNA for the CDR3: TGTGCCAGCAGCTTAGAAGGGGGACAGGTCAATGAAAAACTGTTTTTT.

V is TRBV20-1 and J is TRBJ2-5; TRBD2 aligns across 11 bases. Germline loops: CDR1 DFQATT, CDR2 SNEGSKA (reference sequence). With V trimmed by 1 base and J by 2 bases, 3 bases remained unmatched. This CDR3 region has 15 residues. CDR3 region: CSARGLAGIQETQYF. CDR3 nucleotides: TGCAGTGCTAGAGGACTAGCGGGGATACAAGAGACCCAGTACTTC.

This clonotype was picked up a small number of times. The V gene is TRBV6-6, the J gene TRBJ2-7; 10 positions agree with TRBD1. V shed 5 bases, J shed 2 bases, and the junction held 6 bases outside the gene matches. CDR3 size: 15 residues. Germline V gene data show CDR1 as MNHNY and CDR2 as SVGAGI (reference sequence). The CDR3 here is CASSTLGTGAYEQYV. The CDR3 DNA reads as TGTGCCAGCAGTACCCTCGGGACAGGGGCCTACGAGCAGTACGTC.

This clonotype occurred a few times. V usage is TRBV20-1 and J usage is TRBJ1-1; no firm D call. In germline, CDR1 is DFQATT, CDR2 SNEGSKA (reference sequence). V was shortened by 6 bases and J by 11 bases, with 16 bases between the two germline ends. The CDR3 has 11 residues. CDR3 bases: TGCAGTGCCTCCCCCGTGGAAGGGGCTTTCTTT. The encoded protein is CSASPVEGAFF.

The gene calls are TRBV6-2 or TRBV6-3 and TRBJ2-3; the D is unclear. V was trimmed by 7 bases and J by 8 bases, leaving 16 bases between them. Germline V gene lookup returns CDR1 MNHEY and CDR2 SVGEGT. This CDR3 comprises 13 residues. CDR3 residues: CASTPAAVRTQYF. Here the CDR3 DNA reads TGTGCCAGCACCCCCGCGGCGGTGCGTACGCAGTATTTT.

This clonotype occurred a few times. This sequence joins TRBV2 and TRBJ1-5, with a possible D match to TRBD1 (5 bases). The germline V gene has CDR1 SNHLY and CDR2 FYNNEI. The CDR3 sequence is 17 residues long. V was cut by 2 bases and J by 0 bases, with 14 bases left in between. CDR3 nucleotides: TGTGCCAGCAGTGAACGGGGCAGCTCGATTAGCAATCAGCCCCAGCATTTT. Protein: CASSERGSSISNQPQHF.

The CDR3: CASSPGGGNTEAFF. The DNA for the CDR3 is TGTGCCAGCAGCCCGGGGGGAGGGAACACTGAAGCTTTCTTT. The chain is built from TRBV4-2 and TRBJ1-1; perhaps TRBD1 as D (5 bases). Trimming cost V 4 bases and J 1 base, with 10 bases left between them. The germline CDR1 and CDR2 sequences are LGHNA and YNFKEQ. The CDR3 length is 14 residues.

This clonotype was seen ten or more times. This chain links TRBV5-1 with TRBJ2-3; 10 bases match TRBD2. Per the germline V gene, CDR1 is SGHRS and CDR2 is YFSETQ. CDR3 length: 14 residues. V lost 4 bases to trimming and J lost 5 bases; unmatched junction nucleotides: 4. CDR3 sequence: CASSPGLALDTQYF. The CDR3 nucleotides are TGCGCCAGCAGCCCGGGACTAGCGCTAGATACGCAGTATTTT.

This chain uses TRBV24-1 with TRBJ2-3, with no clear D. The CDR3 totals 12 residues. Germline V lookup: CDR1 KGHDR, CDR2 SFDVKD. Trimming shortened V by 5 bases and J by 0 bases, and 2 bases separated the two germline ends. The CDR3 coding sequence is TGTGCCACCAGTGTCAGCACAGATACGCAGTATTTT. Translation gives CATSVSTDTQYF.

V gene TRBV11-2 combines with J gene TRBJ2-6, with D unclear. Trimming removed 0 bases from V and 4 bases from J, with 7 bases in between. Germline V lookup: CDR1 SGHAT, CDR2 FQNNGV. The CDR3 has 15 amino acids. The CDR3 sequence: CASSLDSVGANVLTF. Written as DNA, the CDR3 is TGTGCCAGCAGCTTAGATTCCGTGGGGGCCAACGTCCTGACTTTC.

The chain carries TRBV6-5 and TRBJ1-4, with unresolved D. This CDR3 is built from 15 residues. Germline CDR1 is MNHEY and CDR2 is SVGAGI. Deletions cut 0 bases from V and 7 bases from J, with 12 bases between. CDR3 in amino acids: CASSYSGRETEKLFF. Here the CDR3 DNA reads TGTGCCAGCAGTTACTCGGGTAGAGAGACTGAAAAACTGTTTTTT.

V and J are TRBV12-3 or TRBV12-4 and TRBJ1-5; D is perhaps TRBD1 (5 bases). Trimming cost V 6 bases and J 2 bases, with 17 bases left between them. CDR3 length: 16 amino acids. The CDR3 spells CASSEVGGTGNQPQHF. In nucleotides, the CDR3 is TGTGCCAGCAGCGAAGTGGGGGGGACGGGCAATCAGCCCCAGCATTTT.

On this clonotype itself: A much larger clone sits a single nucleotide away, making a read error possible. The chain joins TRBV5-1 to TRBJ2-3; 7 nucleotides align to TRBD2. The CDR3 has 14 residues. Germline V gene sequence: CDR1 SGHRS, CDR2 YFSETQ. Trimming cost V 2 bases and J 7 bases; bases outside gene matches: 7. In DNA form, the CDR3 reads TGCGCCAGCAGCTTCCAAGCGGGGCCATATACGCAGTATTTT. Translated: CASSFQAGPYTQYF.

The rearrangement uses TRBV20-1 and TRBJ1-1; no firm D call. Germline V CDR1 and CDR2: DFQATT, SNEGSKA (reference sequence). The CDR3 covers 13 residues. Between the trimmed V and J ends, which lost 2 bases and 2 bases, there was a span of 9 bases. CDR3 sequence: CSARQDYNTEAFF. Here the CDR3 DNA reads TGCAGTGCTAGACAGGACTATAACACTGAAGCTTTCTTT.

This clonotype has only a few counts. The V call is TRBV5-1, the J call TRBJ1-5; D ambiguous. Deletions cut 4 bases from V and 1 base from J, with 12 bases between. The germline gives CDR1 SGHRS, CDR2 YFSETQ. This CDR3 is 15 amino acids long. The CDR3 region has the DNA TGCGCCAGCAGCCCGGGAGTCGGGAGCAATCAGCCCCAGCATTTT. It codes for CASSPGVGSNQPQHF.